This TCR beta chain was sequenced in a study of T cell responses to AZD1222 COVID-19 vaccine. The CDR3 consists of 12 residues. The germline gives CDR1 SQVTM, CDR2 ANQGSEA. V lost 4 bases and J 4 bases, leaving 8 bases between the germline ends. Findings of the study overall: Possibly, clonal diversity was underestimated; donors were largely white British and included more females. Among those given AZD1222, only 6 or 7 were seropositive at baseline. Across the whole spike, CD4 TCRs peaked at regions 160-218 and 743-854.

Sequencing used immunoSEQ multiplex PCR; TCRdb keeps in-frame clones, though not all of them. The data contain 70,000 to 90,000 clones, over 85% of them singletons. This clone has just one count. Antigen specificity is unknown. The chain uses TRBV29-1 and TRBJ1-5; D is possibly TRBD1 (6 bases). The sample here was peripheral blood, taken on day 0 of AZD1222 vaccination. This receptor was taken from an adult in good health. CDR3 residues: CSVGGANQPQHF. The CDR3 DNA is TGCAGCGTTGGGGGGGCGAATCAGCCCCAGCATTTT.